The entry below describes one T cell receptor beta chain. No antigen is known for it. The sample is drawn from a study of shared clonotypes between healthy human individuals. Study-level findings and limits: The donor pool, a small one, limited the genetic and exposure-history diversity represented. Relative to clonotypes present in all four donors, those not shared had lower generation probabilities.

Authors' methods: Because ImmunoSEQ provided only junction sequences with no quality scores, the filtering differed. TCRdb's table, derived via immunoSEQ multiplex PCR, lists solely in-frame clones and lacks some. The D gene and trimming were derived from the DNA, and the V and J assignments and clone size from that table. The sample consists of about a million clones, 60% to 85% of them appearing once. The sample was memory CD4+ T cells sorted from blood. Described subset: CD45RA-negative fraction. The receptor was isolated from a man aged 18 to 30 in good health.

Here the CDR3 reads CASSSLMDTQYF. The CDR3, as DNA: TGTGCCAGCAGCTCCCTAATGGATACGCAGTATTTT. The chain is built from TRBV7-2 and TRBJ2-3; no firm D call. CDR1 is SGHTA, CDR2 FQGNSA, per germline. The CDR3 is made up of 12 amino acids. V lost 4 bases and J 6 bases, leaving 8 bases between the germline ends.